The 20 T cell receptor beta chains listed next were all sequenced from one sample in a study of T-cell memory formation after mild COVID-19. TCRdb re-analysed the 5' RACE reads in MiXCR, keeping a single row per CDR3 protein. This table holds 190,000 or so distinct CDR3 sequences, roughly a tenth found once. Sequenced input: PBMCs or a T cell subset sorted from them (not recorded which). The source is a man younger than 35 who had mild COVID-19 (a few samples of this study predate the infection). Cell type and time point are not known.

This clonotype has only a few counts. The chain combines TRBV4-1 with TRBJ1-1, with 7 bases identical to TRBD1. The CDR3 runs 15 residues. Germline CDR1 MGHRA, CDR2 YSYEKL. Trimming at V came to 4 bases and at J to 0 bases, leaving 5 bases not matched to a gene. The DNA of the CDR3 is TGCGCCAGCAGCCGGACAGGCTACATGAACACTGAAGCTTTCTTT. Residues: CASSRTGYMNTEAFF.

In this sample, this clonotype turned up many times. This chain connects TRBV7-9 to TRBJ1-1; D is ambiguous. This CDR3 region has 11 residues. Germline lookup yields CDR1 SEHNR and CDR2 FQNEAQ (reference sequence). V lost 5 bases and J 7 bases, leaving 8 bases between the germline ends. The CDR3 reads CASSQESEAFF. CDR3 DNA sequence: TGTGCCAGCAGCCAAGAGAGTGAAGCTTTCTTT.

Turning to this clonotype: The germline gene is not matched at one end of the junction; a read error may be the cause. CDR3 bases: TGTGCTAGCAGCTTAATGCGGGGGGCGGGAAACAATGAGCAGTTCTTC. Its translation is CASSLMRGAGNNEQFF. The chain joins TRBV7-7 to TRBJ2-1; 8 bases are a match to TRBD2. The germline gives CDR1 SSHAT, CDR2 FNYEAQ (reference sequence). The CDR3 length is 16 residues.

The chain is built from TRBV7-2 and TRBJ2-5; TRBD1 matches at 7 bases. The CDR3 length is 13 residues. V shed 4 bases and J 3 bases; nucleotides not matched to a gene: 2. Per germline, CDR1 SGHTA and CDR2 FQGNSA. CDR3 DNA sequence: TGTGCCAGCAGCTATGGACAGGAAGAGACCCAGTACTTC. Its protein product is CASSYGQEETQYF. The full variable domain, completed using reference TRBV7-2 and TRBJ2-5, is GAGVSQSPSNKVTEKGKDVELRCDPISGHTALYWYRQSLGQGLEFLIYFQGNSAPDKSGLPSDRFSAERTGGSVSTLTIQRTQQEDSAVYLCASSYGQEETQYFGPGTRLLVL.

This rearrangement joins TRBV18 to TRBJ2-3; D ambiguous. Trimming shortened V by 5 bases and J by 2 bases, and 11 bases separated the two germline ends. Germline values: CDR1 KGHSH, CDR2 LQKENI. CDR3 length: 14 residues. CDR3 in DNA: TGTGCCAGCTCAAAACAGACTGACACAGATACGCAGTATTTT. Translation gives CASSKQTDTDTQYF.

This clonotype has more than one count but fewer than ten. This chain connects TRBV10-3 to TRBJ1-2; 9 nucleotides match TRBD1. The germline CDR1 and CDR2 sequences are ENHRY and SYGVKD. J lost 1 base, V lost 7 bases, and 4 bases had no gene match. The CDR3 extends over 14 amino acids. The CDR3 DNA sequence: TGTGCCATCACCTCGGACAGGGGTAACTATGGCTACACCTTC. This sequence encodes CAITSDRGNYGYTF.

In this sample, this clonotype turned up a few times. The CDR3 protein is CASSLTGVYNEQFF. CDR3 DNA sequence: TGTGCCAGCAGCCTAACAGGGGTTTACAATGAGCAGTTCTTC. V and J are TRBV5-4 and TRBJ2-1; 7 bases line up with TRBD1. Germline CDR1 reads SGHNT; CDR2 reads YYREEE (reference sequence). The CDR3 loop spans 14 amino acids. V dropped 4 bases and J dropped 4; count of bases not matched to a gene: 5.

This clonotype was found a few times. V usage is TRBV7-9 and J usage is TRBJ2-7; TRBD1 matches 7 bases. CDR3 size: 13 residues. Germline lookup yields CDR1 SEHNR and CDR2 FQNEAQ (reference sequence). Trimming at V came to 1 base and at J to 6 bases, leaving 3 bases not matched to a gene. Here the CDR3 DNA reads TGTGCCAGCAGCTTAGAACAGGGGTCCGAGCAGTACGTC. Translated: CASSLEQGSEQYV.

The chain has TRBV29-1 and TRBJ2-6; no definite D call. V was clipped by 3 bases and J by 4 bases, with 10 bases between them. The CDR3 is made up of 14 amino acids. The germline CDR1 and CDR2 sequences are SQVTM and ANQGSEA. The CDR3 reads CSVDSPPGANVLTF. In nucleotides, the CDR3 is TGCAGCGTTGATTCTCCCCCGGGGGCCAACGTCCTGACTTTC.

This clonotype has only a few counts. The chain's CDR3 is CASSLALSPGGEGTDTQYF. For the CDR3, the DNA is TGTGCCAGCAGCTTAGCACTATCCCCAGGGGGAGAAGGCACAGATACGCAGTATTTT. V gene TRBV7-2 combines with J gene TRBJ2-3; 7 bases agree with TRBD1. The ends lost 0 bases at V and 1 base at J; junction bases unmatched: 13. Germline V gene lookup returns CDR1 SGHTA and CDR2 FQGNSA. This CDR3 spans 19 amino acids.

The chain has TRBV7-3 and TRBJ1-1; possible D gene TRBD1, 5 bases. The germline gives CDR1 SGHTA, CDR2 FQGTGA. The V and J ends lost 5 bases and 10 bases respectively, with 26 bases between them. CDR3 length equals 16 residues. The DNA of the CDR3 is TGTGCCAGCAGCGACAGCGCCTGGTACCTTGGAGTTTCAGCTTTCTTT. As protein: CASSDSAWYLGVSAFF.

This clonotype was found a few times. The rearrangement uses TRBV7-8 and TRBJ2-1; D call uncertain. The CDR3 has 16 residues. Germline CDR1 reads SGHVS; CDR2 reads FQNEAQ. V lost 3 bases and J lost 6, with 18 bases in between. DNA for the CDR3: TGTGCCAGCAGCTTCCGAGAAGGGATTTGGGGCAATGAGCAGTTCTTC. Its translation is CASSFREGIWGNEQFF. The complete variable domain, with remaining parts taken from reference TRBV7-8 and TRBJ2-1, reads GAGVSQSPRYKVAKRGQDVALRCDPISGHVSLFWYQQALGQGPEFLTYFQNEAQLDKSGLPSDRFFAERPEGSVSTLKIQRTQQEDSAVYLCASSFREGIWGNEQFFGPGTRLTVL.

V is TRBV4-3 and J is TRBJ2-7, with D maybe TRBD1 (5 bases). Germline CDR1 is LGHNA and CDR2 is YSLEER. The CDR3 extends over 13 amino acids. Trimming took 0 bases from V and 10 from J, leaving 13 bases between them. The CDR3 reads CASSQDLGVGQYF. DNA of the CDR3: TGCGCCAGCAGCCAAGATTTAGGGGTGGGACAGTACTTC.

The chain links TRBV7-8 to TRBJ1-6, with 9 bases aligning to TRBD1. The V gene's germline CDR1 is SGHVS and CDR2 FQNEAQ. J gave up 7 bases and V 4 bases, and 8 bases lay outside the gene matches. The CDR3 has 16 amino acids. The CDR3 is CASSYWDRVWNSPLHF. The DNA of the CDR3 is TGTGCCAGCAGCTATTGGGACAGGGTTTGGAATTCACCCCTCCACTTT.

This clonotype was found a few times. V gene TRBV25-1 combines with J gene TRBJ1-2; 8 bases map to TRBD1. The ends lost 4 bases at V and 5 bases at J; junction bases unmatched: 15. CDR1 and CDR2 (germline): MGHDK, SYGVNS. This CDR3 comprises 17 residues. The CDR3 region is CASSVNPGTGPMYGYTF. The DNA for the CDR3 is TGTGCCAGCAGTGTCAACCCAGGGACAGGCCCAATGTATGGCTACACCTTC.

The J gene is TRBJ1-5, the V gene TRBV6-1; weak D call: TRBD1 (5 bases). Germline V gene data show CDR1 as MNHNS and CDR2 as SASEGT. CDR3 size: 14 residues. Trimming cost V 3 bases and J 6 bases, with 12 bases left between them. CDR3 sequence (DNA): TGTGCCAGCAGTGAGGTGGGGCAAGGTCAGCCCCAGCATTTT. Amino acid sequence: CASSEVGQGQPQHF.

The rearrangement links TRBV6-1 to TRBJ2-6; a possible D gene is TRBD1 (6 bases). Germline CDR1 is MNHNS and CDR2 is SASEGT. With 6 bases removed from V and 0 bases from J, the gap between germline ends came to 12 bases. The CDR3 sequence is 16 residues long. CDR3 region: CASRQTGLSGANVLTF. The CDR3 DNA follows: TGTGCCAGCAGGCAGACAGGCCTCTCTGGGGCCAACGTCCTGACTTTC.

The rearrangement uses TRBV4-1 and TRBJ1-2; a possible D gene is TRBD1 (6 bases). Trimming took 6 bases from V and 3 from J, leaving 17 bases between them. The germline V gene has CDR1 MGHRA and CDR2 YSYEKL. The CDR3 runs to 15 residues. The CDR3 is CASRTGGGKDYGYTF. The CDR3 nucleotides are TGCGCCAGCAGGACGGGGGGGGGCAAGGACTATGGCTACACCTTC.

Only a few counts were recorded for this clonotype. This rearrangement joins TRBV5-1 to TRBJ2-1, with no clear D. V gave up 0 bases and J gave up 10 bases, with 11 bases separating them. The CDR3 contains 13 residues. From germline, CDR1 is SGHRS and CDR2 YFSETQ. The CDR3 reads CASSLDGFREQFF. The CDR3 DNA is TGCGCCAGCAGCTTGGACGGGTTCAGGGAGCAGTTCTTC.

The chain employs TRBV30 and TRBJ1-1; 7 nucleotides match TRBD1. The germline CDR1 and CDR2 sequences are GTSNPN and SVGIG (reference sequence). V shed 6 bases and J 3 bases; nucleotides not matched to a gene: 7. The CDR3 extends over 13 amino acids. The CDR3, as DNA: TGTGCCTGCAACAGGGGATGGGACACTGAAGCTTTCTTT. It codes for CACNRGWDTEAFF.